A single sample gave rise to the 31 T cell receptor beta chains below, sequenced in a study of CD8 T cells in Susac syndrome. Reverse transcription of 0.5 to 1 ug RNA was performed with random hexamers. TCRdb passed the immunoSEQ multiplex PCR reads through MiXCR, listing each CDR3 protein once. The sample yields 170,000 or so distinct CDR3 sequences, about 96% seen once. The sample taken for sequencing was CD4+ T cells from PBMCs. The receptors here all came from a human donor with Susac syndrome.

V gene TRBV28 combines with J gene TRBJ2-1, with no clear D. The length of the CDR3 is 11 residues. V was pared by 6 bases and J by 6 bases, with 6 bases between. CDR1 and CDR2 from the germline V gene are MDHEN and SYDVKM. The DNA for the CDR3 is TGTGCCAGCAGACGGCTCAATGAGCAGTTCTTC. Residues: CASRRLNEQFF. The whole variable domain, remainder taken from reference TRBV28 and TRBJ2-1, is DVKVTQSSRYLVKRTGEKVFLECVQDMDHENMFWYRQDPGLGLRLIYFSYDVKMKEKGDIPEGYSVSREKKERFSLILESASTNQTSMYLCASRRLNEQFFGPGTRLTVL.

V is TRBV5-1 and J is TRBJ2-7, with D possibly matching TRBD2 (6 bases). V lost 4 bases, J lost 0 bases, and 20 bases lay in between. CDR3 length: 17 amino acids. Germline CDR1 is SGHRS and CDR2 is YFSETQ. The CDR3 sequence is CASSRGTVAVSSYEQYF. The CDR3 coding sequence is TGCGCCAGCAGCCGGGGGACCGTAGCGGTTAGCTCCTACGAGCAGTACTTC.

The chain joins TRBV24-1 to TRBJ2-6, with 7 bases matching TRBD1. The CDR3 loop spans 16 amino acids. Trimming took 4 bases from V and 2 from J; bases not matched to a gene: 4. Germline values: CDR1 KGHDR, CDR2 SFDVKD. The CDR3: CATSERTGAGANVLTF. The CDR3 DNA is TGTGCCACCAGTGAGAGAACAGGGGCTGGGGCCAACGTCCTGACTTTC.

This rearrangement joins TRBV29-1 to TRBJ2-1; TRBD1 agrees at 7 bases. This CDR3 has 13 amino acids. After removal of 4 bases from V and 4 bases from J, the junction contained 4 bases not matched to a gene. The V gene's germline CDR1 is SQVTM and CDR2 ANQGSEA. The CDR3 region is CSVGPDRYNEQFF. Here the CDR3 DNA reads TGCAGCGTTGGGCCGGACAGGTACAATGAGCAGTTCTTC.

The CDR3 loop reads CASSQAPVYTGELFF. In DNA form, the CDR3 reads TGTGCCAGCAGCCAAGCCCCCGTTTACACCGGGGAGCTGTTTTTT. This chain connects TRBV14 to TRBJ2-2; D gene ambiguous. Trimming took 1 base from V and 3 from J, leaving 9 bases between them. The germline gives CDR1 SGHDN, CDR2 FVKESK. This CDR3 has 15 residues.

The chain has TRBV30 and TRBJ2-3, with TRBD1 as a possible D gene (7 bases). This CDR3 comprises 12 residues. With 4 bases removed from V and 7 bases from J, the gap between germline ends came to 12 bases. Germline CDR1 and CDR2: GTSNPN and SVGIG (reference sequence). For the CDR3, the DNA is TGTGCCTGGACAGGGGGGTCCTATACGCAGTATTTT. Translated, it gives CAWTGGSYTQYF.

V is TRBV2 and J is TRBJ2-1; 9 bases are a match to TRBD2. The trim removed 4 bases at V and 7 bases at J, leaving 11 bases unmatched. Germline assignment: CDR1 SNHLY and CDR2 FYNNEI. The CDR3 is 16 amino acids. The DNA of the CDR3 is TGTGCCAGCAGTGTTAGGGTAGCGGGAGTAAGGAATGAGCAGTTCTTC. Translating it yields CASSVRVAGVRNEQFF.

J is TRBJ2-3 and V is TRBV6-6; the match to TRBD2 covers 10 bases. There are 12 residues in the CDR3. Looked up from germline, CDR1 is MNHNY and CDR2 is SVGAGI (reference sequence). Trimming cost V 4 bases and J 10 bases; bases outside gene matches: 2. CDR3 sequence: CASSSGLASQYF. CDR3 nucleotides: TGTGCCAGCAGTTCGGGACTAGCGTCGCAGTATTTT.

The chain has TRBV29-1 and TRBJ2-5; 11 nucleotides agree with TRBD2. Germline lookup yields CDR1 SQVTM and CDR2 ANQGSEA. The CDR3 extends over 14 amino acids. V was pared by 8 bases and J by 1 base, with 6 bases of the junction left unmatched. The CDR3 sequence is CSLRGTSGQETQYF. The CDR3 DNA reads TGCAGCCTTCGTGGGACTAGCGGCCAAGAGACCCAGTACTTC.

Many counts were recorded for this clonotype. The chain links TRBV5-6 to TRBJ2-5; no clear D. The CDR3 sequence is 11 residues long. Per the germline V gene, CDR1 is SGHDT and CDR2 is YYEEEE. Trimming stripped 3 bases from V and 0 bases from J, with 0 bases between. CDR3 in amino acids: CASSYQETQYF. The CDR3 DNA is TGTGCCAGCAGCTACCAAGAGACCCAGTACTTC. Full variable domain (rest looked up from reference TRBV5-6 and TRBJ2-5): DAGVTQSPTHLIKTRGQQVTLRCSPKSGHDTVSWYQQALGQGPQFIFQYYEEEERQRGNFPDRFSGHQFPNYSSELNVNALLLGDSALYLCASSYQETQYFGPGTRLLVL.

This sequence joins TRBV28 and TRBJ1-2, with 8 bases aligning to TRBD1. Trimming cost V 4 bases and J 4 bases; bases outside gene matches: 2. This CDR3 has 13 residues. Per germline, CDR1 MDHEN and CDR2 SYDVKM. CDR3 loop: CASSSQGAYGYTF. The CDR3 DNA is TGTGCCAGCAGTTCGCAGGGGGCCTATGGCTACACCTTC.

The V call is TRBV5-1, the J call TRBJ1-1; D perhaps matches TRBD1 (6 bases). The germline gives CDR1 SGHRS, CDR2 YFSETQ. V was cut by 4 bases and J by 5 bases, with 15 bases left in between. CDR3 length: 14 amino acids. The CDR3 reads CASSVQGSGTEAFF. The CDR3 nucleotides read TGCGCCAGCAGCGTACAGGGAAGTGGAACTGAAGCTTTCTTT.

The chain carries TRBV20-1 and TRBJ1-2; no reliable D call. The CDR3 loop spans 13 amino acids. Trimming left V 2 bases short and J 3 bases short, with 10 bases between. CDR1 and CDR2 from the germline V gene are DFQATT and SNEGSKA (reference sequence). CDR3 amino acids: CSARLGRDYGYTF. Here the CDR3 DNA reads TGCAGTGCTAGACTAGGACGGGACTATGGCTACACCTTC.

V and J are TRBV15 and TRBJ1-6, with D hard to call. Germline V CDR1 and CDR2: LNHNV, YYDKDF (reference sequence). The length of the CDR3 is 14 residues. V lost 0 bases and J lost 7, with 7 bases in between. CDR3 region: CATSRDSGNSPLHF. The CDR3 DNA is TGTGCCACCAGCAGAGATAGCGGCAATTCACCCCTCCACTTT.

The chain carries TRBV5-1 and TRBJ1-1, with D hard to call. This CDR3 contains 13 residues. Germline V CDR1 and CDR2: SGHRS, YFSETQ. V lost 7 bases and J 1 base, leaving 11 bases between the germline ends. This chain's CDR3 is CASGWTRNTEAFF. The DNA of the CDR3 is TGCGCCAGCGGATGGACCCGGAACACTGAAGCTTTCTTT.

This chain joins TRBV14 and TRBJ2-5; TRBD2 is a possible D gene (6 bases). Germline V lookup: CDR1 SGHDN, CDR2 FVKESK. This CDR3 contains 15 residues. Trimming took 5 bases from V and 2 from J, leaving 15 bases between them. CDR3 sequence: CASSAGTYIQETQYF. Here the CDR3 DNA reads TGTGCCAGCAGCGCCGGGACTTATATACAAGAGACCCAGTACTTC.

The chain joins TRBV9 to TRBJ2-7; TRBD2 agrees at 10 bases. Trimming removed 3 bases from V and 2 bases from J; junction bases left unmatched: 5. CDR3 size: 15 residues. Per the germline V gene, CDR1 is SGDLS and CDR2 is YYNGEE. The CDR3 region has the DNA TGTGCCAGCAGCGCCGGACTAGCGGACACCTACGAGCAGTACTTC. It is translated as CASSAGLADTYEQYF.

The chain carries TRBV9 and TRBJ2-5, with TRBD1 matching 7 bases. Germline CDR1 and CDR2: SGDLS and YYNGEE. J gave up 8 bases and V 0 bases, and 7 bases lay outside the gene matches. The CDR3 contains 14 residues. CDR3 region: CASSVGQGWETQYF. Written as DNA, the CDR3 is TGTGCCAGCAGCGTAGGACAGGGTTGGGAAACCCAGTACTTC.

The rearrangement joins TRBV30 to TRBJ1-5; D ambiguous. Germline V lookup: CDR1 GTSNPN, CDR2 SVGIG (reference sequence). V was clipped by 0 bases and J by 5 bases, with 11 bases between them. The CDR3 has 14 amino acids. The CDR3 bases are TGTGCCTGGAGTGTAGGGCTGCGCGATCAGCCCCAGCATTTT. Translated: CAWSVGLRDQPQHF.

The J gene is TRBJ1-1, the V gene TRBV15, with D tentatively TRBD1 (5 bases). V lost 3 bases, J lost 8 bases, and 13 bases lay in between. This CDR3 has 13 residues. In germline, CDR1 is LNHNV, CDR2 YYDKDF (reference sequence). This CDR3 is CATSRRTAGEAFF. CDR3 coding DNA: TGTGCCACCAGCAGGAGGACGGCAGGGGAAGCTTTCTTT.

The chain has TRBV28 and TRBJ2-5; D not resolved. The germline V and J ends were trimmed by 2 bases and 5 bases, with 6 bases remaining between them. Per germline, CDR1 MDHEN and CDR2 SYDVKM. This CDR3 contains 12 residues. CDR3 sequence: CASSLLLETQYF. The DNA for the CDR3 is TGTGCCAGCAGTTTACTGTTGGAGACCCAGTACTTC.

The chain employs TRBV29-1 and TRBJ1-1, with a possible D match to TRBD1 (5 bases). CDR1 and CDR2 from the germline V gene are SQVTM and ANQGSEA. CDR3 length equals 14 residues. Between the trimmed V and J ends, which lost 6 bases and 4 bases, there was a span of 18 bases. DNA for the CDR3: TGCAGCGTACGCGGAGGGCAGGGCGGCACTGAAGCTTTCTTT. Protein: CSVRGGQGGTEAFF.

The V call is TRBV7-2, the J call TRBJ2-1; TRBD1 is a possible D gene (6 bases). The CDR3 length is 14 residues. Germline CDR1 is SGHTA and CDR2 is FQGNSA. Trimming took 1 base from V and 6 from J, leaving 10 bases between them. The CDR3 bases are TGTGCCAGCAGCTTAGACGGACAGCTCAATGAGCAGTTCTTC. Encoded protein: CASSLDGQLNEQFF.

The J gene is TRBJ2-1, the V gene TRBV30; D unresolved. CDR3 length equals 15 residues. Trimming pared 4 bases from V and 2 bases from J, leaving 15 bases between. The germline gives CDR1 GTSNPN, CDR2 SVGIG (reference sequence). For the CDR3, the DNA is TGTGCCTGGACAGACCAGAAGGTGGCCTACAATGAGCAGTTCTTC. Its translation is CAWTDQKVAYNEQFF.

This chain uses TRBV7-2 with TRBJ2-1, with 7 bases fitting TRBD2. The CDR3 runs to 15 residues. Germline V gives CDR1 SGHTA, CDR2 FQGNSA. V gave up 5 bases and J gave up 4 bases; unmatched junction bases: 8. CDR3 protein: CASSPGLGVYNEQFF. The CDR3, as DNA: TGTGCCAGCAGCCCCGGACTAGGGGTGTACAATGAGCAGTTCTTC.

V usage is TRBV6-4 and J usage is TRBJ1-1, with D hard to call. Trimming took 5 bases from V and 0 from J, leaving 7 bases between them. CDR1 MRHNA and CDR2 SNTAGT come from the germline V gene. The CDR3 totals 13 residues. For the CDR3, the DNA is TGTGCCAGCAGTCACCAGCTGAACACTGAAGCTTTCTTT. Amino acid sequence: CASSHQLNTEAFF.

The chain links TRBV20-1 to TRBJ2-5, with 7 bases that match TRBD2. CDR3 length: 13 amino acids. Trimming removed 6 bases from V and 2 bases from J; junction bases left unmatched: 6. Germline-derived CDR1 and CDR2 are DFQATT and SNEGSKA (reference sequence). The CDR3 sequence: CSALAVTQETQYF. The CDR3, as DNA: TGCAGTGCCCTAGCGGTTACACAAGAGACCCAGTACTTC.

CDR3 DNA: TGCGCCAGCAGCCAAGATATCCTTTACGAGCAGTACTTC. The encoded protein is CASSQDILYEQYF. The chain employs TRBV4-3 and TRBJ2-7, with no clear D. V was shortened by 0 bases and J by 4 bases, with 7 bases between the two germline ends. The CDR3 spans 13 residues. Per germline, CDR1 LGHNA and CDR2 YSLEER.

This clonotype was recorded a few times. This rearrangement joins TRBV20-1 to TRBJ2-5, with D hard to call. V lost 3 bases and J lost 2, with 7 bases in between. CDR1 DFQATT and CDR2 SNEGSKA come from the germline V gene (reference sequence). The CDR3 length is 12 residues. The CDR3 loop is CSARPGQETQYF. The CDR3 DNA reads TGCAGTGCTAGGCCCGGGCAAGAGACCCAGTACTTC.

The V and J genes are TRBV5-6 and TRBJ2-3, with TRBD1 as a possible D gene (5 bases). Germline V gives CDR1 SGHDT, CDR2 YYEEEE. There are 12 residues in the CDR3. Trimming shortened V by 3 bases and J by 8 bases, and 10 bases separated the two germline ends. The CDR3 loop reads CASSSQAGTQYF. In nucleotides, the CDR3 is TGTGCCAGCAGCTCACAGGCCGGTACGCAGTATTTT.

The chain carries TRBV5-6 and TRBJ2-1; 7 positions match TRBD2. V gave up 2 bases and J gave up 8 bases; unmatched junction bases: 10. The CDR3 has 15 residues. Germline CDR1 reads SGHDT; CDR2 reads YYEEEE. CDR3 region: CASSLTGGSSHEQFF. The CDR3 nucleotides read TGTGCCAGCAGCTTAACCGGGGGGTCCTCACATGAGCAGTTCTTC. The complete variable domain, with remaining parts taken from reference TRBV5-6 and TRBJ2-1, reads DAGVTQSPTHLIKTRGQQVTLRCSPKSGHDTVSWYQQALGQGPQFIFQYYEEEERQRGNFPDRFSGHQFPNYSSELNVNALLLGDSALYLCASSLTGGSSHEQFFGPGTRLTVL.